The source of this T cell receptor beta chain is a study of shared clonotypes between healthy human individuals. Study overall: Three plates were used per donor for CD4 naive, three for CD4 memory, two for CD8 naive and one for CD8 memory.

CD45RA+ naive and CD45RA-negative memory subsets were separated from CD4+ cells. Study conclusions and caveats: Genetic and exposure-history diversity was limited by the small donor number. Clonotypes which were not shared had lower generation probabilities than clonotypes that all four donors shared.

Some clones are missing from TCRdb's copy, which holds only in-frame ones; the method was immunoSEQ multiplex PCR. The data contain over a million clones, 96% of them singletons. About this clone: Its antigen remains unidentified.

The material sequenced was naive CD4+ T cells sorted from blood. Subset given: CD45RA+ positively selected. The source is a man aged 30 to 45 in good health.

The CDR3 here is CASSQEGARELTDTQYF. The CDR3 DNA sequence: TGCGCCAGCAGCCAAGAAGGAGCGCGGGAGCTAACAGATACGCAGTATTTT. The gene calls are TRBV4-3 and TRBJ2-3, with TRBD2 matching 7 bases. This CDR3 comprises 17 residues. Germline V gives CDR1 LGHNA, CDR2 YSLEER. Trimming at V came to 0 bases and at J to 3 bases, leaving 9 bases not matched to a gene.